This T cell receptor (beta chain) emerged from a study of cytomegalovirus exposure and HLA in healthy donors. Overall study results and limits: One later analysis reportedly identified an Asian-associated ancestry cluster that showed fewer N-insertions than the roughly 640-donor mean. Exclusion as indistinguishable affected some V segments, including TRBV6-2 and TRBV6-3.

The PCR used 60 Vbeta and 13 Jbeta primers. Profiling relied on immunoSEQ multiplex PCR, and the TCRdb table lists in-frame clones only, not all of them. The table has around 100,000 clones, 60% to 70% seen once. For this clone: Its antigen is undetermined.

The CDR3 covers 14 residues. Germline lookup yields CDR1 LNHDA and CDR2 SQIVND (reference sequence). V lost 8 bases and J lost 0, with 11 bases in between. The sequence was obtained from a woman aged 45-60 years in good health and CMV-seronegative. The chain employs TRBV19 and TRBJ1-5; a possible D gene is TRBD1 (6 bases). Sequencing was performed on PBMCs. CDR3 sequence: CASWTAYSNQPQHF. Here the CDR3 DNA reads TGTGCCAGTTGGACAGCCTATAGCAATCAGCCCCAGCATTTT.